The rows below give T cell receptor beta chains drawn from one sample of a study of T cell repertoires in cytomegalovirus infection. TCRdb re-analysed the reads in MiXCR, keeping a single row per CDR3 protein. The repertoire holds hundreds of thousands of distinct CDR3 sequences, with 8% to 10% as singletons. Sequencing used PBMCs. Receptors were obtained from a human donor in good health (CMV status not recorded). Some clones in this sample may be carry-over from other donors' samples. Both conserved end residues are part of each CDR3. A D gene is named only where the DNA matches it firmly. The listing skips clone size in some rows; elsewhere it reads once, few, many or a size class.

>TRBV11-2|few|TRBJ2-1|TRBD2
TGTGCCAGCAGCCCTCGGCGGGAGACAGTTGAGCAGTTCTTC
CASSPRRETVEQFF
>TRBV6-1|.|TRBJ1-1|.
TGTGCCAGCAGTTCGGGGGCCAGCGGGGACACTGAAGCTTTCTTT
CASSSGASGDTEAFF
>TRBV7-6|few|TRBJ2-7|.
TGTGCCAGCAGCTTAGAGGGGATCGGGGAGCAGTACTTC
CASSLEGIGEQYF
>TRBV7-8|.|TRBJ2-1|TRBD2
TGTGCCAGCAGCTTCTTTCGGGGAGGGGATGAGCAGTTCTTC
CASSFFRGGDEQFF
>TRBV7-2|many|TRBJ2-5|.
TGTGCCAGCAGCCGGGGGGAGACCCAGTACTTC
CASSRGETQYF
>TRBV30|.|TRBJ2-7|.
TGTGCCTGGAAAGGTCTGAAGTCGAAGGTCTACGAGCAGTACTTC
CAWKGLKSKVYEQYF
>TRBV5-6|many|TRBJ2-2|.
TGTGCCAGCAACCGTTGGGACCGGACCGGGGAGCTGTTTTTT
CASNRWDRTGELFF
>TRBV6-6|few|TRBJ2-1|.
TGTGCCAGCAGCCCCCCGCGCCGGAGCTCCTACAATGAGCAGTTCTTC
CASSPPRRSSYNEQFF
>TRBV6-1|.|TRBJ2-7|.
TGTGCCAGCAGTTACGTTGGCGAGCAGTACTTC
CASSYVGEQYF
>TRBV4-3|many|TRBJ2-3|.
TGCGCCAGCAGCCAAGATAGTAGGGGTGGGACAGATACGCAGTATTTT
CASSQDSRGGTDTQYF
>TRBV20-1|.|TRBJ2-3|.
TGCAGTGCTAGAGAGGTGGGCCGAGATACGCAGTATTTT
CSAREVGRDTQYF
>TRBV12-3/TRBV12-4|many|TRBJ1-1|TRBD1
TGTGCCAGCAGGAATAGGCAGGGGGCGAACACTGAAGCTTTCTTT
CASRNRQGANTEAFF
>TRBV7-6|many|TRBJ1-5|.
TGTGCCAGCAGCTTAGAGCCGGGGGGGGCTCAGCAGCCCCAGCATTTT
CASSLEPGGAQQPQHF
>TRBV9|few|TRBJ1-1|.
TGTGCCAGCAGCGTAAGCCTGGTGGGGGGAGAAACTGAAGCTTTCTTT
CASSVSLVGGETEAFF
>TRBV6-2/TRBV6-3|.|TRBJ2-3|.
TGTGCCAGCAGGCGGGGTAGCAGCCCTCAAGGTACGCAGTATTTT
CASRRGSSPQGTQYF
>TRBV7-2|many|TRBJ2-3|.
TGTGCCAGCACAGCGGGTAACACAGATACGCAGTATTTT
CASTAGNTDTQYF
>TRBV7-2|many|TRBJ2-3|.
TGTGCCAGCAGCTTAGACGCCGGCACAGATACGCAGTATTTT
CASSLDAGTDTQYF
>TRBV6-1|many|TRBJ1-2|.
TGTGCCAGCAGCTTACCTAAAAAGACAGACGAGAACTATGGCTACACCTTC
CASSLPKKTDENYGYTF
>TRBV19|many|TRBJ2-7|TRBD2
TGTGCCAGTAGTCCCCGGAAAAGACTAGCGGGGGGACCAGGAGAGCAGTACTTC
CASSPRKRLAGGPGEQYF
>TRBV6-1|many|TRBJ1-2|.
TGTGCCAGCAGTGAATCGGGGATTTATGGCTACACCTTC
CASSESGIYGYTF
>TRBV6-6|many|TRBJ2-5|TRBD2
TGTGCCAGCAGGCCCCCGGGACTAGCGGAAGAGACCCAGTACTTC
CASRPPGLAEETQYF
>TRBV28|.|TRBJ2-1|TRBD2
TGTGCCAGCAGTGCACCGGGACTAGCGGTCCACAGGAATGAGCAGTTCTTC
CASSAPGLAVHRNEQFF
>TRBV7-2|many|TRBJ1-5|.
TGTGCCAGCAGTTTGAACCCACAATCTTGGGGTAGCAATCAGCCCCAGCATTTT
CASSLNPQSWGSNQPQHF